This entry lists 31 T cell receptor beta chains sequenced from one sample in a study of Ad26.COV2.S vaccination and SARS-CoV-2 variants. Generated by immunoSEQ multiplex PCR, the TCRdb table keeps only in-frame clones and is missing some. The data contain hundreds of thousands of clones, about 85% of them seen just once; the ten biggest clones take up 3% to 4%. Sample treatment: roughly 18 received Ad26.COV2.S at low or high dose, single or two shots; 5 received placebo; per-sample allocation not given. At day 63 after the first vaccine or placebo injection, samples were drawn. This specimen was peripheral blood, taken in a trial of Ad26.COV2.S vaccine versus placebo. Receptor source: a person between 18 and 60 years old who received the Ad26.COV2.S COVID-19 vaccine or a placebo.

This chain joins TRBV29-1 and TRBJ1-2; D uncertain. The V and J ends lost 0 bases and 6 bases respectively, with 11 bases between them. The CDR3 extends over 13 amino acids. Germline V gene sequence: CDR1 SQVTM, CDR2 ANQGSEA. This CDR3 reads CSVEDPRLDGYTF. For the CDR3, the DNA is TGCAGCGTTGAAGATCCCAGGTTGGATGGCTACACCTTC.

This clone was detected once. This chain connects TRBV6-5 to TRBJ2-1; tentatively, D is TRBD1 (5 bases). Trimming stripped 3 bases from V and 7 bases from J, with 10 bases between. Germline V gives CDR1 MNHEY, CDR2 SVGAGI. This CDR3 has 13 residues. CDR3 region: CASSYRGRNEQFF. Here the CDR3 DNA reads TGTGCCAGCAGTTATAGGGGCAGGAATGAGCAGTTCTTC.

The V and J genes are TRBV7-6 and TRBJ2-1, with 9 bases aligning to TRBD1. With 1 base clipped from V and 5 bases from J, the junction kept 0 bases outside the gene matches. This CDR3 contains 14 residues. Germline loops: CDR1 SGHVS, CDR2 FNYEAQ. The CDR3 protein is CASSLGTGDNEQFF. CDR3 DNA: TGTGCCAGCAGCTTAGGGACAGGGGACAATGAGCAGTTCTTC.

The rearrangement joins TRBV3-1 (or the pseudogene TRBV3-2) to TRBJ2-7; no clear D. Germline assignment: CDR1 LGHDT and CDR2 YNNKEL (reference sequence). The V end lost 0 bases, the J end lost 1 base, and 7 bases lay between the germline ends. The CDR3 totals 14 residues. CDR3 residues: CASSQDPISYEQYF. The CDR3 DNA is TGTGCCAGCAGCCAAGATCCCATATCCTACGAGCAGTACTTC.

Notes on this clone: Other DNA sequences from this sample encode an identical CDR3 as well. This rearrangement joins TRBV20-1 to TRBJ1-1; the D is unclear. This CDR3 is 11 amino acids long. From germline, CDR1 is DFQATT and CDR2 SNEGSKA (reference sequence). V was clipped by 5 bases and J by 1 base, with 5 bases between them. The CDR3 DNA is TGCAGTGCTTCCGGGAACACTGAAGCTTTCTTT. As protein: CSASGNTEAFF.

J is TRBJ2-1 and V is TRBV6-2 or TRBV6-3, with TRBD2 identical over 11 bases. Germline CDR1 is MNHEY and CDR2 is SVGEGT. V lost 2 bases and J lost 0; bases outside the gene matches: 3. CDR3 length: 17 amino acids. The CDR3, as DNA: TGTGCCAGCAGTTACCTACTAGCGGGAGACTCCTACAATGAGCAGTTCTTC. Residues: CASSYLLAGDSYNEQFF.

The J gene is TRBJ2-7, the V gene TRBV2; 7 bases are shared with TRBD2. CDR1 and CDR2 (germline): SNHLY, FYNNEI. CDR3 length: 14 amino acids. After removal of 8 bases from V and 5 bases from J, the junction contained 12 bases not matched to a gene. CDR3 in DNA: TGTGCCAGCGGGCCTTTGCGGGGGTCGAACGAGCAGTACTTC. Its translation is CASGPLRGSNEQYF.

V gene TRBV5-1 combines with J gene TRBJ1-1, with D perhaps matching TRBD1 (5 bases). Trimming took 0 bases from V and 3 from J, leaving 12 bases between them. The germline CDR1 and CDR2 sequences are SGHRS and YFSETQ. This CDR3 is 15 amino acids long. CDR3 coding DNA: TGCGCCAGCAGCTTGGTCGGCAGGGTAGACACTGAAGCTTTCTTT. Its protein product is CASSLVGRVDTEAFF.

This clone was seen a single time. V is TRBV6-5 and J is TRBJ1-2, with D possibly TRBD1 on 5 matching bases. V lost 8 bases and J 8 bases, leaving 21 bases between the germline ends. The CDR3 extends over 14 amino acids. Germline assignment: CDR1 MNHEY and CDR2 SVGAGI. The CDR3 DNA sequence: TGTGCCAGCGGGGAGTATCTTGGGGCGGAAGGCTACACCTTC. The encoded protein is CASGEYLGAEGYTF.

This chain joins TRBV6-2 or TRBV6-3 and TRBJ2-7; D may match TRBD1 or TRBD2 (6 bases each). Per germline, CDR1 MNHEY and CDR2 SVGEGT. The CDR3 runs to 16 residues. V shed 0 bases and J shed 6 bases, with 18 bases lying between them. CDR3 region: CASSYSPLGGYSEQYF. CDR3 coding DNA: TGTGCCAGCAGTTACTCTCCGTTGGGGGGCTACAGCGAGCAGTACTTC.

V usage is TRBV28 and J usage is TRBJ2-3, with TRBD1 as a possible D gene (5 bases). In germline, CDR1 is MDHEN, CDR2 SYDVKM. The CDR3 consists of 14 residues. Between the trimmed V and J ends, which lost 1 base and 4 bases, there was a span of 9 bases. CDR3 amino acids: CASSLSDRADTQYF. CDR3 coding DNA: TGTGCCAGCAGTTTATCCGACAGAGCAGATACGCAGTATTTT.

The rearrangement uses TRBV11-2 and TRBJ1-4, with D unclear. V gave up 5 bases and J gave up 7 bases, with 11 bases separating them. Germline CDR1 reads SGHAT; CDR2 reads FQNNGV. This CDR3 spans 13 amino acids. The CDR3 spells CASSERPTEKLFF. CDR3 DNA: TGTGCCAGCAGCGAGAGGCCGACTGAAAAACTGTTTTTT.

CDR3 in amino acids: CASNPRGGDTEKLFF. The CDR3 bases are TGTGCCAGCAACCCAAGGGGGGGAGATACTGAAAAACTGTTTTTT. The chain combines TRBV7-9 with TRBJ1-4, with a possible D match to TRBD1 (6 bases). This CDR3 is built from 15 residues. The V gene lost 7 bases and the J gene lost 7 bases, with 19 bases spanning the gap. The germline CDR1 and CDR2 sequences are SEHNR and FQNEAQ (reference sequence).

The CDR3 region has the DNA TGCAGCGTTGAAGTTCCAGGGTCGAACACTGAAGCTTTCTTT. This encodes CSVEVPGSNTEAFF. The rearrangement links TRBV29-1 to TRBJ1-1; a weak D match, TRBD1 (5 bases). CDR3 length equals 14 residues. V lost 1 base, J lost 1 base, and 10 bases lay in between. CDR1 SQVTM and CDR2 ANQGSEA come from the germline V gene.

This clone was picked up one time. The gene calls are TRBV25-1 and TRBJ2-5; tentatively, D is TRBD2 (5 bases). CDR1 MGHDK and CDR2 SYGVNS come from the germline V gene. The V gene lost 10 bases and the J gene lost 0 bases, with 18 bases spanning the gap. The CDR3 runs to 15 residues. The CDR3 protein is CATTLARGYQETQYF. The CDR3 bases are TGTGCCACCACTCTTGCTCGCGGGTACCAAGAGACCCAGTACTTC.

This clone came up once. V is TRBV10-3 and J is TRBJ2-7; D possibly corresponds to TRBD2 (6 bases). The CDR3 contains 15 residues. CDR1 is ENHRY, CDR2 SYGVKD, per germline. V was pared by 4 bases and J by 5 bases, with 18 bases between. Written as DNA, the CDR3 is TGTGCCATCAGTGTCGCGGGAAAGCCCGTCAACGAGCAGTACTTC. Translated, it gives CAISVAGKPVNEQYF.

The chain combines TRBV19 with TRBJ2-2; 9 nucleotides agree with TRBD1. Germline loops: CDR1 LNHDA, CDR2 SQIVND (reference sequence). The length of the CDR3 is 15 residues. V was pared by 7 bases and J by 6 bases, with 9 bases of the junction left unmatched. DNA of the CDR3: TGTGCCAGTATCGAACAGGGGGCTGGTTCCGGGGAGCTGTTTTTT. It encodes CASIEQGAGSGELFF. The full variable domain, with the rest looked up from reference TRBV19 and TRBJ2-2, is DGGITQSPKYLFRKEGQNVTLSCEQNLNHDAMYWYRQDPGQGLRLIYYSQIVNDFQKGDIAEGYSVSREKKESFPLTVTSAQKNPTAFYLCASIEQGAGSGELFFGEGSRLTVL.

J is TRBJ2-7 and V is TRBV7-2, with 8 bases aligning to TRBD1. The junction had 11 bases not matched to a gene; V was cut back by 5 bases and J by 2 bases. This CDR3 has 16 amino acids. CDR1 is SGHTA and CDR2 is FQGNSA in the germline V gene. The CDR3 reads CASSPGTGVTTYEQYF. The CDR3 DNA reads TGTGCCAGCAGCCCGGGGACAGGTGTAACAACCTACGAGCAGTACTTC.

V and J are TRBV6-2 or TRBV6-3 and TRBJ2-3; D is ambiguous. Germline V gene lookup returns CDR1 MNHEY and CDR2 SVGEGT. The CDR3 loop spans 15 amino acids. V was shortened by 1 base and J by 2 bases, with 10 bases between the two germline ends. Here the CDR3 reads CASSYYSTNTDTQYF. In DNA, the CDR3 is TGTGCCAGCAGTTACTACTCCACCAACACAGATACGCAGTATTTT.

This clone appeared a few times. The rearrangement uses TRBV30 and TRBJ2-2; 8 bases map to TRBD1. This CDR3 comprises 14 residues. J was trimmed by 6 bases and V by 4 bases; bases with no gene match: 7. Looked up from germline, CDR1 is GTSNPN and CDR2 is SVGIG (reference sequence). In DNA, the CDR3 is TGTGCCTGGATCCTGCCGACAGGGGCCGGGGAGCTGTTTTTT. Its protein is CAWILPTGAGELFF. Using reference TRBV30 and TRBJ2-2 for the parts outside the CDR3, the full variable domain is SQTIHQWPATLVQPVGSPLSLECTVEGTSNPNLYWYRQAAGRGLQLLFYSVGIGQISSEVPQNLSASRPQDRQFILSSKKLLLSDSGFYLCAWILPTGAGELFFGEGSRLTVL.

In its sample, this clone was seen many times. The chain combines TRBV10-3 with TRBJ1-4, with D uncertain. The CDR3 extends over 13 amino acids. Trimming removed 0 bases from V and 4 bases from J, with 3 bases in between. CDR1 ENHRY and CDR2 SYGVKD come from the germline V gene. This chain's CDR3 is CAISESNNEKLFF. The CDR3 bases are TGTGCCATCAGTGAGTCTAATAATGAAAAACTGTTTTTT.

The chain joins TRBV19 to TRBJ2-7; TRBD1 matches at 7 bases. The CDR3 extends over 16 amino acids. Unmatched junction bases numbered 10, after V lost 5 bases and J lost 0 bases. Per germline, CDR1 LNHDA and CDR2 SQIVND (reference sequence). CDR3 in amino acids: CASSARDSLSSYEQYF. CDR3 in DNA: TGTGCCAGTAGTGCCCGGGACAGCTTGAGCTCCTACGAGCAGTACTTC.

V is TRBV5-6 and J is TRBJ2-3; tentative D call: TRBD1 (5 bases). The CDR3 runs to 18 residues. The germline V gene has CDR1 SGHDT and CDR2 YYEEEE. V was shortened by 4 bases and J by 0 bases, with 21 bases between the two germline ends. The chain's CDR3 is CASSTALRQNPSTDTQYF. CDR3 DNA: TGTGCCAGCAGCACCGCTCTGAGACAGAACCCTAGCACAGATACGCAGTATTTT.

The chain joins TRBV5-6 to TRBJ2-7, with D hard to call. The CDR3 totals 12 residues. V lost 4 bases, J lost 5 bases, and 10 bases lay in between. Germline lookup yields CDR1 SGHDT and CDR2 YYEEEE. Here the CDR3 DNA reads TGTGCCAGCAGCATGTCGGCGAACGAGCAGTACTTC. It is translated as CASSMSANEQYF.

This clone was picked up one time. The V gene is TRBV7-2, the J gene TRBJ1-5; tentative D call: TRBD1 (5 bases). Trimming removed 5 bases from V and 0 bases from J, with 11 bases in between. Germline lookup yields CDR1 SGHTA and CDR2 FQGNSA. The CDR3 runs to 15 residues. The CDR3 bases are TGTGCCAGCAGCCCACGGACACATAGCAATCAGCCCCAGCATTTT. Translating it yields CASSPRTHSNQPQHF.

The V gene is TRBV4-2, the J gene TRBJ2-7, with TRBD2 identical over 11 bases. Germline V lookup: CDR1 LGHNA, CDR2 YNFKEQ. V lost 0 bases and J lost 3; bases outside the gene matches: 4. This CDR3 spans 16 amino acids. CDR3 nucleotide sequence: TGTGCCAGCAGCCAAGAGTTAGCGGGGGGGCTCTACGAGCAGTACTTC. Protein: CASSQELAGGLYEQYF.

This chain uses TRBV15 with TRBJ2-4; D might be TRBD1 (6 bases). The CDR3 contains 19 residues. From germline, CDR1 is LNHNV and CDR2 YYDKDF (reference sequence). The V and J ends lost 3 bases and 5 bases respectively, with 26 bases between them. The CDR3 protein is CATSSSPVQGLGYQNIQYF. CDR3 nucleotides: TGTGCCACCAGCAGCTCGCCGGTACAGGGTCTAGGTTATCAAAACATTCAGTACTTC. Full variable domain (missing parts from reference TRBV15 and TRBJ2-4): DAMVIQNPRYQVTQFGKPVTLSCSQTLNHNVMYWYQQKSSQAPKLLFHYYDKDFNNEADTPDNFQSRRPNTSFCFLDIRSPGLGDTAMYLCATSSSPVQGLGYQNIQYFGAGTRLSVL.

J is TRBJ2-6 and V is TRBV18, with a tentative D call TRBD2 (5 bases). Germline V gene lookup returns CDR1 KGHSH and CDR2 LQKENI. V gave up 2 bases and J gave up 0 bases, with 11 bases separating them. This CDR3 has 17 amino acids. CDR3 protein: CASSPRQAASGANVLTF. The CDR3 nucleotides read TGTGCCAGCTCACCAAGACAAGCGGCCTCTGGGGCCAACGTCCTGACTTTC.

This clone occurred a few times. V usage is TRBV3-1 (or the pseudogene TRBV3-2) and J usage is TRBJ2-1; the match to TRBD2 covers 7 bases. After removal of 6 bases from V and 3 bases from J, the junction contained 8 bases not matched to a gene. Germline loops: CDR1 LGHDT, CDR2 YNNKEL (reference sequence). This CDR3 is built from 15 residues. The CDR3 sequence is CASSSTSASYNEQFF. The CDR3 region has the DNA TGTGCCAGCAGTTCAACTAGCGCAAGCTACAATGAGCAGTTCTTC.

The chain couples TRBV10-1 to TRBJ2-1; D unclear. The length of the CDR3 is 14 residues. With 2 bases removed from V and 2 bases from J, the gap between germline ends came to 7 bases. Germline CDR1 WNHNN, CDR2 SYGVQD (reference sequence). In DNA, the CDR3 is TGCGCCAGCAGTGAGCGGGTAGCCTACAATGAGCAGTTCTTC. Its translation: CASSERVAYNEQFF.

The CDR3 is CASSLSKGATYEQYF. In nucleotides, the CDR3 is TGTGCCAGCAGTTTATCGAAAGGGGCTACCTACGAGCAGTACTTC. The rearrangement links TRBV27 to TRBJ2-7; D may be TRBD1 (5 bases). The CDR3 extends over 15 amino acids. Germline-derived CDR1 and CDR2 are MNHEY and SMNVEV (reference sequence). V gave up 0 bases and J gave up 2 bases, with 11 bases separating them.